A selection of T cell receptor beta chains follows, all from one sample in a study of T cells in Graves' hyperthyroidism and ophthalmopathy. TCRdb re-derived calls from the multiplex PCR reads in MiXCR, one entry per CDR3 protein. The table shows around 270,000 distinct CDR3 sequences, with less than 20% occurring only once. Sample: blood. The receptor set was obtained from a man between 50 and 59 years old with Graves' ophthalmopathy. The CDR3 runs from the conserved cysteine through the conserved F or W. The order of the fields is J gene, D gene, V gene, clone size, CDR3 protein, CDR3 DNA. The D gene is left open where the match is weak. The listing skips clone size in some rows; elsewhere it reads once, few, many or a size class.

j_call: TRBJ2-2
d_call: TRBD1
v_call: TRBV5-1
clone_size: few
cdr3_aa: CASSSAGTGGLFSTGELFF
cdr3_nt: TGCGCCAGCAGCTCCGCCGGGACAGGGGGGTTGTTTTCAACCGGGGAGCTGTTTTTT

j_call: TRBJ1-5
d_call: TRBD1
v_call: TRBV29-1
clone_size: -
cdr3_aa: CSVEQGANQPQHF
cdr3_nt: TGCAGCGTTGAACAGGGGGCAAATCAGCCCCAGCATTTT

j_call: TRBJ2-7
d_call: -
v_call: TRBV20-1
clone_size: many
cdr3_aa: CSAGGLGGMGEQYF
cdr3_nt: TGCAGTGCTGGGGGTTTAGGGGGGATGGGGGAGCAGTACTTC

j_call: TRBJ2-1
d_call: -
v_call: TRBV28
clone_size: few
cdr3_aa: CASRMTMSNEQFF
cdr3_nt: TGTGCCAGCCGGATGACGATGAGCAATGAGCAGTTCTTC

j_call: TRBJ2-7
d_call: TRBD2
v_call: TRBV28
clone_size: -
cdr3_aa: CASSSGLAFEQYF
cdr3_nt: TGTGCCAGCAGTTCCGGACTAGCGTTCGAGCAGTACTTC

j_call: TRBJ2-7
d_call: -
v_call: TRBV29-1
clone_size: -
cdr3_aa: CSVEQGSSYEQYF
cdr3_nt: TGCAGCGTTGAACAGGGGAGCTCCTACGAGCAGTACTTC

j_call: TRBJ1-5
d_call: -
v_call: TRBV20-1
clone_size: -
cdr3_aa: CSALLRPGGAGQPQHF
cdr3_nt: TGCAGTGCTCTCCTTAGGCCGGGGGGGGCCGGGCAGCCCCAGCATTTT

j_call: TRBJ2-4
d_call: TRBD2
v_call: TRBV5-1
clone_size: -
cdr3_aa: CASSLGRAGVKNIQYF
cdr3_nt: TGCGCCAGCAGCCTCGGGCGGGCGGGAGTGAAAAACATTCAGTACTTC

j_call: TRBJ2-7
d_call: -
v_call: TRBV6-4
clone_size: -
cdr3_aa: CARGQRSYEQYF
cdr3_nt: TGTGCCAGGGGTCAGCGGTCCTACGAGCAGTACTTC

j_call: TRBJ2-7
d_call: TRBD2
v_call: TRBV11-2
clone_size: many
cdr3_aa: CASSLGLAGLYEQYF
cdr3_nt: TGTGCCAGCAGCTTAGGGCTAGCGGGACTCTACGAGCAGTACTTC

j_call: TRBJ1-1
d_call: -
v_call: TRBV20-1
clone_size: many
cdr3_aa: CSAREWVEVTEAFF
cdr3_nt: TGCAGTGCTAGAGAATGGGTGGAGGTCACTGAAGCTTTCTTT

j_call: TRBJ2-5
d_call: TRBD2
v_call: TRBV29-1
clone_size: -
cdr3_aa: CSANGRAETQYF
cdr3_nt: TGCAGCGCAAATGGGAGGGCAGAGACCCAGTACTTC

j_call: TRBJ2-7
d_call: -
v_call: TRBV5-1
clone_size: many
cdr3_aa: CASSLSAGASYEQYF
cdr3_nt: TGCGCCAGCAGCTTGTCAGCAGGGGCCTCCTACGAGCAGTACTTC

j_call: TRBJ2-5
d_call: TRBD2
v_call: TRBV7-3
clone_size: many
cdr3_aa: CASSETSGPQETQYF
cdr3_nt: TGTGCCAGCAGCGAGACTAGCGGGCCCCAAGAGACCCAGTACTTC

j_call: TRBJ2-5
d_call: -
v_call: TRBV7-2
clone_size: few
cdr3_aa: CASSLAGQLVERETQYF
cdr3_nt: TGTGCCAGCAGCTTAGCAGGTCAACTAGTAGAGCGGGAGACCCAGTACTTC

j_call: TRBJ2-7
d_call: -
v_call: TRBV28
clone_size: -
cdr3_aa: CASTMRDEQYF
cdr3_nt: TGTGCCAGCACCATGAGAGACGAGCAGTACTTC

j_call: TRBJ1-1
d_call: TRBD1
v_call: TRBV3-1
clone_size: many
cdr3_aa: CASRDRGMNTEAFF
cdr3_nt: TGTGCCAGCAGAGACAGGGGAATGAACACTGAAGCTTTCTTT

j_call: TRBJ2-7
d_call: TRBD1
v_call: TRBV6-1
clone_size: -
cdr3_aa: CASRHWDRNYEQYF
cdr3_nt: TGTGCCAGCAGACACTGGGACAGGAACTACGAGCAGTACTTC

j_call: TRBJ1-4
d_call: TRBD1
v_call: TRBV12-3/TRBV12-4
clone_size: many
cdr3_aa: CASSLSTGGANEKLFF
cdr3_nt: TGTGCCAGCAGCCTTTCCACAGGGGGAGCTAATGAAAAACTGTTTTTT

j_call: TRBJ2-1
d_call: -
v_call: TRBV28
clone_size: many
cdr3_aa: CASSPNSRRALTGYNEQFF
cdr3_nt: TGTGCCAGCAGTCCCAATTCTAGGCGGGCGTTAACAGGGTACAATGAGCAGTTCTTC

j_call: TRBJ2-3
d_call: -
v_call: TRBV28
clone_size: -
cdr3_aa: CASSFRDRESTDTQYF
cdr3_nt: TGTGCCAGCAGTTTTAGGGACCGGGAAAGCACAGATACGCAGTATTTT

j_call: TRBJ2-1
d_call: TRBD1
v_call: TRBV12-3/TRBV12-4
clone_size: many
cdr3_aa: CASSPAFGTGYNEQFF
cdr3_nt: TGTGCCAGCAGCCCAGCGTTCGGGACAGGGTACAATGAGCAGTTCTTC

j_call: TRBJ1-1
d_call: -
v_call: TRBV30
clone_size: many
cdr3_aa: CAWSTGMNTEAFF
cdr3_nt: TGTGCCTGGAGCACAGGGATGAACACTGAAGCTTTCTTT

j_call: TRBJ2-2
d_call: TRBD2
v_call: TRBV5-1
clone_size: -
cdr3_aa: CASSFEGTSGTMFANTGELFF
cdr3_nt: TGCGCCAGCAGCTTTGAAGGGACTAGCGGGACGATGTTCGCGAACACCGGGGAGCTGTTTTTT

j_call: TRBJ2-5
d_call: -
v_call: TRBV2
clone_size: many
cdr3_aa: CASSDSRGSGETQYF
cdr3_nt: TGTGCCAGCAGTGATTCGAGGGGGTCGGGGGAGACCCAGTACTTC

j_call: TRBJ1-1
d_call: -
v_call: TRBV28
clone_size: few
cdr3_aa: CASNLPGQQNTEAFF
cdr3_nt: TGTGCCAGCAACCTACCGGGACAACAGAACACTGAAGCTTTCTTT

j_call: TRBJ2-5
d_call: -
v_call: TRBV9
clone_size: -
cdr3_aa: CASSVGGGQLETQYF
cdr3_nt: TGTGCCAGCAGCGTAGGCGGAGGGCAATTGGAGACCCAGTACTTC

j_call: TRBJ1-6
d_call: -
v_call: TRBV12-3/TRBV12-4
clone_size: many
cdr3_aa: CASSLHSGGTYNSPLHF
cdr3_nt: TGTGCCAGCAGTTTGCATAGCGGAGGGACCTATAATTCACCCCTCCACTTT

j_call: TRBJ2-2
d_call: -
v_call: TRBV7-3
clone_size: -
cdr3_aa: CASSLSAGNTGELFF
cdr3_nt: TGTGCCAGCAGCTTATCCGCAGGGAACACCGGGGAGCTGTTTTTT

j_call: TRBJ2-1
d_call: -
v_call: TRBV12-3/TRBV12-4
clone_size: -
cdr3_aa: CARLPYNEQFF
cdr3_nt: TGTGCCAGGCTCCCCTACAATGAGCAGTTCTTC

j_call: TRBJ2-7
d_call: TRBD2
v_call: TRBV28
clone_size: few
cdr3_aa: CASSLTASGTYEQYF
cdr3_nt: TGTGCCAGCAGCCTTACGGCTAGCGGGACCTACGAGCAGTACTTC

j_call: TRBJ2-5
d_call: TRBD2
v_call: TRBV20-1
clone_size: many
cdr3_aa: CSAREVSGLETQYF
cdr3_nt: TGCAGTGCTAGAGAGGTTAGCGGGCTAGAGACCCAGTACTTC

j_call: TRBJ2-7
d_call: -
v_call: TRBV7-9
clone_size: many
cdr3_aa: CASSSITGLPYEQYF
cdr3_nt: TGTGCCAGCAGCTCGATCACAGGGCTGCCCTACGAGCAGTACTTC

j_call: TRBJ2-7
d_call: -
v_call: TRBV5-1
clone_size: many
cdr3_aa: CASSFRGPYEQYF
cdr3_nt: TGCGCCAGCAGCTTTAGGGGTCCCTACGAGCAGTACTTC

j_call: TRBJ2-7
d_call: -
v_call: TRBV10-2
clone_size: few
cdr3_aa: CASSEGTSRFEQYF
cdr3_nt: TGCGCCAGCAGTGAGGGGACCAGCCGCTTCGAGCAGTACTTC

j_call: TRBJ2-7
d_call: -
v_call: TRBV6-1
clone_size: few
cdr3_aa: CASSQVVGGSYEQYF
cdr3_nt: TGTGCCAGCAGTCAAGTCGTTGGCGGGTCCTACGAGCAGTACTTC

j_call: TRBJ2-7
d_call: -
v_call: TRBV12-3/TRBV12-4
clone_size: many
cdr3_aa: CASSGATGPSYEQYF
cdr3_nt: TGTGCCAGCAGTGGGGCCACAGGGCCTTCCTACGAGCAGTACTTC

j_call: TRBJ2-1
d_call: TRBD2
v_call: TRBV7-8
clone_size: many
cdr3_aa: CASSLSVTSGRNEQFF
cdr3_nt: TGTGCCAGCAGCTTATCGGTGACTAGCGGGAGAAATGAGCAGTTCTTC

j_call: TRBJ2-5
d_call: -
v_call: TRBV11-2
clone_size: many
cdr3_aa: CASSPRGQGETQYF
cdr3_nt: TGTGCCAGCAGCCCGCGGGGACAAGGAGAGACCCAGTACTTC

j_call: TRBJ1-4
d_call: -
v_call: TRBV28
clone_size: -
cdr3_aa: CASSPPLNEKLFF
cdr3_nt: TGTGCCAGCAGCCCTCCCCTTAATGAAAAACTGTTTTTT

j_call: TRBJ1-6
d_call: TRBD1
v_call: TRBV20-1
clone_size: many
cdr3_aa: CSAKTGGDYNSPLHF
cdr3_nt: TGCAGTGCGAAGACAGGGGGTGATTATAATTCACCCCTCCACTTT

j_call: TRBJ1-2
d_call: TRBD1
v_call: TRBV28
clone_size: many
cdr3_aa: CASRSGGRNYGYTF
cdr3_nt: TGTGCCAGCAGATCAGGGGGCAGGAACTATGGCTACACCTTC

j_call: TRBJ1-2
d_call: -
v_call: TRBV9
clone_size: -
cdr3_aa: CASSVRTDPFYGYTF
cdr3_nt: TGTGCCAGCAGCGTTCGGACAGATCCCTTCTATGGCTACACCTTC

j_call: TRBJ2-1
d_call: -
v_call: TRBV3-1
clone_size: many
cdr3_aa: CASSQGNRRYNEQFF
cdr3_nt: TGTGCCAGCAGCCAAGGTAACAGACGTTACAATGAGCAGTTCTTC

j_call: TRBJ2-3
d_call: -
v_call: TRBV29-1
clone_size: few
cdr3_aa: CSVPLWERTDTQYF
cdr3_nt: TGCAGCGTTCCCCTCTGGGAGAGGACAGATACGCAGTATTTT

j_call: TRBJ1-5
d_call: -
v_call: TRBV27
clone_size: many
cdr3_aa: CASSLQVSNQPQHF
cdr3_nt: TGTGCCAGCAGTTTACAGGTTAGCAATCAGCCCCAGCATTTT

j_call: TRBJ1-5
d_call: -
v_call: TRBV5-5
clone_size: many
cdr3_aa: CASSLAHDQPQHF
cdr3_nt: TGTGCCAGCAGCTTGGCCCACGATCAGCCCCAGCATTTT

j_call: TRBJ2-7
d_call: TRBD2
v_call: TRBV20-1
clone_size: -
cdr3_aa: CSARAAGGPAYEQYF
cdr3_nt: TGCAGTGCTAGGGCAGCGGGAGGGCCGGCCTACGAGCAGTACTTC

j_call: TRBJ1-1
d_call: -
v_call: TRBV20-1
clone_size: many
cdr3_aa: CSARRGNTEAFF
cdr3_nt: TGCAGTGCTCGGCGGGGGAACACTGAAGCTTTCTTT

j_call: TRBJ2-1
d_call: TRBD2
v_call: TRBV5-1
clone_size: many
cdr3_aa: CASSLRSGSSYNEQFF
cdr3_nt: TGCGCCAGCAGCTTGCGGAGCGGGAGCTCCTACAATGAGCAGTTCTTC

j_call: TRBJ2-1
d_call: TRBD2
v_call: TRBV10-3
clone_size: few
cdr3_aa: CAIRRAGLAGLSSYNEQFF
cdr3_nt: TGTGCCATCCGCCGAGCAGGACTAGCGGGCCTGAGCTCCTACAATGAGCAGTTCTTC

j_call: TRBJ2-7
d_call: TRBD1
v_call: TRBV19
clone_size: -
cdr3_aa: CASKSDRNSYEQYF
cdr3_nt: TGTGCCAGTAAGTCGGACAGGAACTCCTACGAGCAGTACTTC

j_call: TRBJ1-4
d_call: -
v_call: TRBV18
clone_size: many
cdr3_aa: CASSPLRGGTNEKLFF
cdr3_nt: TGTGCCAGCTCACCCCTTCGGGGGGGGACTAATGAAAAACTGTTTTTT

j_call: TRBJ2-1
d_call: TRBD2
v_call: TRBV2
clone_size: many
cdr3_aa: CASSITSGNRNEQFF
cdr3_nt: TGTGCCAGCAGCATCACTAGCGGGAATAGAAATGAGCAGTTCTTC

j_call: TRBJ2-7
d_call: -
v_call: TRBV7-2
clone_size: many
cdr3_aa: CASSLDPLRSYEQYF
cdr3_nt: TGTGCCAGCAGCTTAGACCCCCTGCGTTCCTACGAGCAGTACTTC

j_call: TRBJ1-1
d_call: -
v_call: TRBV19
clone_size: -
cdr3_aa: CATNTLGALNTEAFF
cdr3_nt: TGTGCCACTAATACTCTAGGGGCGTTGAACACTGAAGCTTTCTTT

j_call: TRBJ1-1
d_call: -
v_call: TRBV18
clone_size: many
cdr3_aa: CASSSGPQNTEAFF
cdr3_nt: TGTGCCAGCTCCTCAGGGCCTCAGAACACTGAAGCTTTCTTT

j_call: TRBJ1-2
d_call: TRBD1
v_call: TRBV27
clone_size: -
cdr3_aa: CASSLLGDREYGYTF
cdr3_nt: TGTGCCAGCAGTTTACTCGGGGACAGGGAGTATGGCTACACCTTC

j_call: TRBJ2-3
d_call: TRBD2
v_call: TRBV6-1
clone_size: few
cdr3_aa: CASKPPGTSGSVDTQYF
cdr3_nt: TGTGCCAGTAAACCCCCCGGGACTAGCGGGAGTGTGGATACGCAGTATTTT